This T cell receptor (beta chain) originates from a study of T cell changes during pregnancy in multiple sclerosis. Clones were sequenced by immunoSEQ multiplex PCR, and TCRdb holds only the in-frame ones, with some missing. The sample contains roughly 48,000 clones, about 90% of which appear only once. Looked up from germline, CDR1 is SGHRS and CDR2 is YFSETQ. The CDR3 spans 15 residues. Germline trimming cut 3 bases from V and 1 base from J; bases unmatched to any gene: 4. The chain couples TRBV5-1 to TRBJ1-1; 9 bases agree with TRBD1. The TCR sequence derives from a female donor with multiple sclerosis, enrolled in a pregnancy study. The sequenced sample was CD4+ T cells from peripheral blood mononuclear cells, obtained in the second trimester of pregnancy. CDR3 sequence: CASSSGTGRNTEAFF. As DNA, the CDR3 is TGCGCCAGCAGCTCCGGGACAGGGAGGAACACTGAAGCTTTCTTT.